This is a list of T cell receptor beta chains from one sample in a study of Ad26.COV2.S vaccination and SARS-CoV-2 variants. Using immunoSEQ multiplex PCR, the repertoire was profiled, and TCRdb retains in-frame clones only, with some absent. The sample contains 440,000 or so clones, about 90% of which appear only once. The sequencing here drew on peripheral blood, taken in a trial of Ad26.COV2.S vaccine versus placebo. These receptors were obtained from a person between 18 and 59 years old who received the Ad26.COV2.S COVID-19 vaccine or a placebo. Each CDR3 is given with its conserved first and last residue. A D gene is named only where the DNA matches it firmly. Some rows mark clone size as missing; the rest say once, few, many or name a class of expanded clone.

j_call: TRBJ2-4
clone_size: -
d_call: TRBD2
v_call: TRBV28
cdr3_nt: TGTGCCAGCAGTTTAGGGGGGGAAATATTGGGCAACATTCAGTACTTC
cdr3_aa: CASSLGGEILGNIQYF

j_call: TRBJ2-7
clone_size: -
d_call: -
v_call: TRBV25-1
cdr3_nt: TGTGCCAGCAGTGTTACAGGGCGCTCCTACGAGCAGTACTTC
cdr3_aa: CASSVTGRSYEQYF

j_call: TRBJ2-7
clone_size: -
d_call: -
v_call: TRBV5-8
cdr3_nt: TGTGCCAGCAGCTTGGATTTTCGGGACATGAGCTCCTACGAGCAGTACTTC
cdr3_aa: CASSLDFRDMSSYEQYF

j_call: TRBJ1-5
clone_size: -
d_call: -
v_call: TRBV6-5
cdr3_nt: TGTGCCCCTAGACCACGGGGGCGAGGTCAGCCCCAGCATTTT
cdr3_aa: CAPRPRGRGQPQHF

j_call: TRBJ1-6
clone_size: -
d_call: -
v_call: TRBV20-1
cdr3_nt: TGCAGTGCTAGTCAGCAGGGCGGTAGGAATTCACCCCTCCACTTT
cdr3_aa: CSASQQGGRNSPLHF

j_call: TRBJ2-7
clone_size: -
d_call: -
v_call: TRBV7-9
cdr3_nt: TGTGCCAGCAGCTTAGGTGGCAGGATAAACGAGCAGTACTTC
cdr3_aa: CASSLGGRINEQYF

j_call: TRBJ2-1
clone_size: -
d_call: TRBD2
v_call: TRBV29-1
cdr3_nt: TGCAGTGTAACTAGCGGAGAGCAGTTCTTC
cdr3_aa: CSVTSGEQFF

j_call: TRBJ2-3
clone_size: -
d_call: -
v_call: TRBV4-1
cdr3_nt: TGCGCCAGCAGCCAAGAAGACGGGGATACGCAGTATTTT
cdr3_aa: CASSQEDGDTQYF

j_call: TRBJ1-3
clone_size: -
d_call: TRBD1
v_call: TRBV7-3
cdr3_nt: TGTGCCAGCAGCCCCACAGGGGCCCCTGGAAACACCATATATTTT
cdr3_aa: CASSPTGAPGNTIYF

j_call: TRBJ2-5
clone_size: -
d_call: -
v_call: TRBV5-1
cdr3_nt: TGCGCCAGCAGCTTGGTAGGAGGAGAGACCCAGTACTTC
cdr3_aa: CASSLVGGETQYF

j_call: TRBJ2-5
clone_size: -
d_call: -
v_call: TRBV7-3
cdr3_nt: TGTGCCAGCAGCGCGACAGGAGGAGAGACCCAGTACTTC
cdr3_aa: CASSATGGETQYF

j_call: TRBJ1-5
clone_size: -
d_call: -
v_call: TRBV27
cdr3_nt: TGTGCCAGCAGTTTGGGGGGTCAGCCCCAGCATTTT
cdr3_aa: CASSLGGQPQHF

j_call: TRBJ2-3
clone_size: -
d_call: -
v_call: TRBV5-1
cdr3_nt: TGCGCCAGCAGCTCCTCGGACCCCAGCCGACATACGCAGTATTTT
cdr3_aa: CASSSSDPSRHTQYF

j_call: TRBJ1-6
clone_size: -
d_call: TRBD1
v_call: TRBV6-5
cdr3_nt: TGTGCCAGCCCGGACAGGGAAGGAGATAATTCACCCCTCCACTTT
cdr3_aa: CASPDREGDNSPLHF

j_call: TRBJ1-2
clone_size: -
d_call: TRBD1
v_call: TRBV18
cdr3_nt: TGTGCCAGCTCACCGGGACAGGGACTGTACTATGGCTACACCTTC
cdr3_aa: CASSPGQGLYYGYTF

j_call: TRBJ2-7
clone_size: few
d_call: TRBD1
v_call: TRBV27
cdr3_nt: TGTGCCAGCAGGACGGGGCAGGGGGCGGGTGAGCAGTACTTC
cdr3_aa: CASRTGQGAGEQYF

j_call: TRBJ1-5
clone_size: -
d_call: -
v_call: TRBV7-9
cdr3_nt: TGTGCCAGCAGCTTAGTGGGGTCACAGCCCCAGCATTTT
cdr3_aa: CASSLVGSQPQHF

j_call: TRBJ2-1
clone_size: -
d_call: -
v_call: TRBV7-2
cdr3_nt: TGTGCCAGCAGCTTAGGAGGGGGGGGACTACGAAGGAATGAGCAGTTCTTC
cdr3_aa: CASSLGGGGLRRNEQFF

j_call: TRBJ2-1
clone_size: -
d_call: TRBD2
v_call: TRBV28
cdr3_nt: TGTGCCAGCAGTCCTGGACTAGCGGGAGGGTCTCTCTACAATGAGCAGTTCTTC
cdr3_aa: CASSPGLAGGSLYNEQFF

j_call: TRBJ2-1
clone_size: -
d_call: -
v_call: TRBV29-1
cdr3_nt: TGCAGCGTTGAAGATGGGCGGAAGACCTACAATGAGCAGTTCTTC
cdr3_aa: CSVEDGRKTYNEQFF

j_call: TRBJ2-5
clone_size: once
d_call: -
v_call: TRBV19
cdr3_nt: TGTGCCAGTAGCCATTTGGACCCATCGGGCACGGAGACCCAGTACTTC
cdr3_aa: CASSHLDPSGTETQYF

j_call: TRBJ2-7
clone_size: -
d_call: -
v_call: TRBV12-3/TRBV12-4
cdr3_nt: TGTGCCAGCAGTTTTGACTCAACCTACGAGCAGTACTTC
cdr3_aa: CASSFDSTYEQYF

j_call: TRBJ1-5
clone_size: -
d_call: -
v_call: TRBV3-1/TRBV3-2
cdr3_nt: TGTGCCAGCAGCCACAGGGACTTCAAGCAGCCCCAGCATTTT
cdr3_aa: CASSHRDFKQPQHF

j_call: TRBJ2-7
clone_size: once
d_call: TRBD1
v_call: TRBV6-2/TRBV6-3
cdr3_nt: TGTGCCAGCAGTGCCGTCCGGGACAGGGGGTACGAGCAGTACTTC
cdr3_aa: CASSAVRDRGYEQYF

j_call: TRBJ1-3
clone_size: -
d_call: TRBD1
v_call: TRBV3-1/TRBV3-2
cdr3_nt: TGTGCCAGCAGCCAAGGGTGGGACAGGGTGGACACCATATATTTT
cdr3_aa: CASSQGWDRVDTIYF

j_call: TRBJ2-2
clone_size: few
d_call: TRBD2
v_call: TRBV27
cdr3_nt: TGTGCCAGCGGGAGGGTAACCGGGGAGCTGTTTTTT
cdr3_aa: CASGRVTGELFF

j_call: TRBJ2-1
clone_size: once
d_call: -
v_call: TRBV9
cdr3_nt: TGTGCCAGCAGCGCACTAGACGAGCAGTTCTTC
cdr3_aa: CASSALDEQFF

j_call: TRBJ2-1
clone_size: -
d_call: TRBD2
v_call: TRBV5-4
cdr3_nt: TGTGCCAGCAGCTTGTCGAGCGGGATTATGGATGAGCAGTTCTTC
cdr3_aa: CASSLSSGIMDEQFF

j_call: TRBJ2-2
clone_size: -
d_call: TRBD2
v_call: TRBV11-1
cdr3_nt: TGTGCCAGCAGCTCCTCGACTAGCGGGAACACCGGGGAGCTGTTTTTT
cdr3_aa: CASSSSTSGNTGELFF

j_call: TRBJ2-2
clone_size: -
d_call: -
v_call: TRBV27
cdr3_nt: TGTGCCAGCAGTTCGGTTTACACCGGGGAGCTGTTTTTT
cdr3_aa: CASSSVYTGELFF

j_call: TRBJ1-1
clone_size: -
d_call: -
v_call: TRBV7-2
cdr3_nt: TGTGCCAGCAGCTTAGGCATTTTCGGGGGGCGGAACACTGAAGCTTTCTTT
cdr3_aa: CASSLGIFGGRNTEAFF

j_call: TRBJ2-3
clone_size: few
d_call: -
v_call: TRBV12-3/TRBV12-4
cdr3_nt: TGTGCCAGCAGCCTGACAGGTCAGGATACGCAGTATTTT
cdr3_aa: CASSLTGQDTQYF

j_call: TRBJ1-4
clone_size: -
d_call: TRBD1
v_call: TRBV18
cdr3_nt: TGTGCCAGCTCACCATTTGGGACAGTCTCTTTTGGCAAAAAACTGTTTTTT
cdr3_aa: CASSPFGTVSFGKKLFF

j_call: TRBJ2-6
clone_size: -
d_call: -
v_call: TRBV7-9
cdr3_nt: TGTGCCAGCTCCGAGGGGGCTGGGGCCAACGTCCTGACTTTC
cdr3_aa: CASSEGAGANVLTF

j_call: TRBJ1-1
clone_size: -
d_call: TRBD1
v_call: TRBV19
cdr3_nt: TGTGCCAGTAGTATGTGGACAGGATCAATGAACACTGAAGCTTTCTTT
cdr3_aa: CASSMWTGSMNTEAFF

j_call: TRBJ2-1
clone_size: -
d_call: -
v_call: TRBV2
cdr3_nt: TGTGCCAGCAGGGGGAGGCGGGGCGACGCTGAGCAGTTCTTC
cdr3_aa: CASRGRRGDAEQFF

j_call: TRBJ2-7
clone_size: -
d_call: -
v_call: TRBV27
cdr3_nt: TGTGCCAGCAGTTTAGTTGGGGGAAGTTCCGAGCAGTACTTC
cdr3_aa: CASSLVGGSSEQYF

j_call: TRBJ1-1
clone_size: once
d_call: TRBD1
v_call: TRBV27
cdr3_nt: TGTGCCAGCAGCTTACTGGGACAGGGTCGGGGCACTGAAGCTTTCTTT
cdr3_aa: CASSLLGQGRGTEAFF

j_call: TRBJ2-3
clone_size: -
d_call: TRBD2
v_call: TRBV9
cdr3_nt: TGTGCCAGCAGCGTAGCTAAGACTAGCGGGAGGGCCAGGGACACAGATACGCAGTATTTT
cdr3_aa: CASSVAKTSGRARDTDTQYF

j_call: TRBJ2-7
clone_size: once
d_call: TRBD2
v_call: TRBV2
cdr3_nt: TGTGCCAGCAGTGAAGCCCCGGGAGGTAGCGGGAGCCCCTACGAGCAGTACTTC
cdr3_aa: CASSEAPGGSGSPYEQYF

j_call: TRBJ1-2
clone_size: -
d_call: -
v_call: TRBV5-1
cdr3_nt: TGCGCCAGCAGCTTGGGGTCGGACACCTTTAACTATGGCTACACCTTC
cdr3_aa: CASSLGSDTFNYGYTF

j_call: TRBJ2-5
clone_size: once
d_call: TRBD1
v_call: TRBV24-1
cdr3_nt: TGTGCCACCAGTGATTTACAGGGGCAAGAGACCCAGTACTTC
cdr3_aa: CATSDLQGQETQYF

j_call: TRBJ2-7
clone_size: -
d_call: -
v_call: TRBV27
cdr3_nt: TGTGCCAGCAGTCTTACCCTCCGAGGACAGAGCTACGAGCAGTACTTC
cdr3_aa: CASSLTLRGQSYEQYF

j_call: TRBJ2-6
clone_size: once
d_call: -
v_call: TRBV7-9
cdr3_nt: TGTGCCAGCAGCTTAGTCGGCGGAACCTCTGGGGCCAACGTCCTGACTTTC
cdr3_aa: CASSLVGGTSGANVLTF

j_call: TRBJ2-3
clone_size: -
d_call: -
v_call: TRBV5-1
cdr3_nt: TGCGCCAGCACCCTGGACAGACTCCCGTCAGATACGCAGTATTTT
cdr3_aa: CASTLDRLPSDTQYF

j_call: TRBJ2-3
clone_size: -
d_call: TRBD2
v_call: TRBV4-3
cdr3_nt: TGCGCCAGCAGCCAAGTTTGGGCTAGCGGGACAACAGATACGCAGTATTTT
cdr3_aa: CASSQVWASGTTDTQYF

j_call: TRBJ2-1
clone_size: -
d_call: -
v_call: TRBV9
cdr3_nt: TGTGCCAGCAGCTTGGAGGGTCCCTCGAGCTCCTACAATGAGCAGTTCTTC
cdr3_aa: CASSLEGPSSSYNEQFF

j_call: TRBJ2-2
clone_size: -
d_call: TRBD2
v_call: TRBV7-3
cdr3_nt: TGTGCCAGCAGCTCCCCGACTAGCGGGGTCAACACCGGGGAGCTGTTTTTT
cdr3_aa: CASSSPTSGVNTGELFF

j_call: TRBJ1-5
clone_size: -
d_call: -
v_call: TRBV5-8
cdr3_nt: TGTGCCAGCAGCTTGGTAGGTGGGGGGCCCCAGCATTTT
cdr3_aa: CASSLVGGGPQHF

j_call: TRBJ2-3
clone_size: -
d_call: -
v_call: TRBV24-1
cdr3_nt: TGTGCCACCAGGGACAGCACAGATACGCAGTATTTT
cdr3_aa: CATRDSTDTQYF

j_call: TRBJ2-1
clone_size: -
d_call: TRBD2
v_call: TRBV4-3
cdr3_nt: TGCGCCAGCAGCCAAGATCTCGGGGGGAATGAGCAGTTCTTC
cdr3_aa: CASSQDLGGNEQFF

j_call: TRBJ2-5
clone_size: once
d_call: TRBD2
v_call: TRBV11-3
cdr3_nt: TGTGCCAGCAGCCAGGGGACTAGCGGGCTTCAAGAGACCCAGTACTTC
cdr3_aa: CASSQGTSGLQETQYF

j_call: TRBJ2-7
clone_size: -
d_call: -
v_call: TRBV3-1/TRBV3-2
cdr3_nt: TGTGCCAGCAGCCGGAACCTCGACGAGCAGTACTTC
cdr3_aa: CASSRNLDEQYF

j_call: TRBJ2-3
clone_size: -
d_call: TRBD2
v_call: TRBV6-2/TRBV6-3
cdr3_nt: TGTGCCAGCAGTTACTCTCTAGCGGGAGTGGTTCCAGATACGCAGTATTTT
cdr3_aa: CASSYSLAGVVPDTQYF

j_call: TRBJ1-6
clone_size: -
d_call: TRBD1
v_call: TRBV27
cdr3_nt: TGTGCCAGCAGTTTATCGGACAGGGTTAATTCACCCCTCCACTTT
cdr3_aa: CASSLSDRVNSPLHF

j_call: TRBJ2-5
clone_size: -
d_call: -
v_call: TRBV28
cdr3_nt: TGTGCCAGCAGTTTAGGTTCACAGGAGGCGGAGACCCAGTACTTC
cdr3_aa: CASSLGSQEAETQYF

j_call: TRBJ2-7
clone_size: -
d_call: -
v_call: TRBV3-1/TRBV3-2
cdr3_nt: TGTGCCAGCAGCCAAGTTGGCAGCAGCGAGCAGTACTTC
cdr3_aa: CASSQVGSSEQYF